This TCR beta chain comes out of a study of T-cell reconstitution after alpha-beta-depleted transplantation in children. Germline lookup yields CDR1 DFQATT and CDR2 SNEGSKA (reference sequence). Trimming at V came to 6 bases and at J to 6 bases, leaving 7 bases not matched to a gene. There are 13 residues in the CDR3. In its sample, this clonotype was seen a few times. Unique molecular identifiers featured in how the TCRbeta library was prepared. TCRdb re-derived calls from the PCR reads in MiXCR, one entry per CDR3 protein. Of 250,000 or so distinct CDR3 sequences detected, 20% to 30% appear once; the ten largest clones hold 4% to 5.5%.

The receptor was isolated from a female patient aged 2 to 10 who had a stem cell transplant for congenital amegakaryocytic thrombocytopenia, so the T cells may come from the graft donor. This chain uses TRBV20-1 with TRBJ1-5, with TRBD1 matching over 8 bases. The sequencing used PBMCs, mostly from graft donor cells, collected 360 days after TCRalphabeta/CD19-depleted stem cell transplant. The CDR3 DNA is TGCAGTGCCAATCTGACAGGGGCTCAGCCCCAGCATTTT. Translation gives CSANLTGAQPQHF.